Presented here are 10 T cell receptor beta chains from one specimen sequenced in a study of blood T cell repertoires in COVID-19. Assay used: immunoSEQ multiplex PCR; TCRdb lists only in-frame clones, some missing. The table includes approximately 100,000 clones, more than 80% detected once. The sequencing input was peripheral blood. All receptors derive from a woman over 75 with acute or convalescent COVID-19.

CDR3 region: CASSKTGNSPLHF. In nucleotides, the CDR3 is TGTGCCAGCAGTAAGACAGGGAATTCACCCCTCCACTTT. V is TRBV12-3 or TRBV12-4 and J is TRBJ1-6; 7 nucleotides line up with TRBD1. The trim removed 5 bases at V and 7 bases at J, leaving 2 bases unmatched. CDR3 length equals 13 residues.

The gene calls are TRBV6-6 and TRBJ2-2, with D possibly being TRBD1 (5 bases). V lost 5 bases, J lost 6 bases, and 10 bases lay in between. Germline V gene sequence: CDR1 MNHNY, CDR2 SVGAGI (reference sequence). The CDR3 contains 13 residues. The CDR3 coding sequence is TGTGCCAGCAGTGCGCAGGGATCCGGGGAGCTGTTTTTT. It codes for CASSAQGSGELFF.

The V and J genes are TRBV6-6 and TRBJ1-4, with D unresolved. Trimming cost V 7 bases and J 3 bases, with 15 bases left between them. Germline assignment: CDR1 MNHNY and CDR2 SVGAGI (reference sequence). There are 15 residues in the CDR3. The CDR3 nucleotides are TGTGCCAGCACCCCCTCCGGGTCGCCTAATGAAAAACTGTTTTTT. Its translation: CASTPSGSPNEKLFF.

The V gene is TRBV2, the J gene TRBJ2-7; D is unresolved. The germline V gene has CDR1 SNHLY and CDR2 FYNNEI. The V and J ends lost 8 bases and 2 bases respectively, with 16 bases between them. CDR3 length: 14 residues. In nucleotides, the CDR3 is TGTGCCAGCCTATCATTCACAGCTACCTACGAGCAGTACTTC. Translating it yields CASLSFTATYEQYF. Filled out from reference TRBV2 and TRBJ2-7, the complete variable domain reads EPEVTQTPSHQVTQMGQEVILRCVPISNHLYFYWYRQILGQKVEFLVSFYNNEISEKSEIFDDQFSVERPDGSNFTLKIRSTKLEDSAMYFCASLSFTATYEQYFGPGTRLTVT.

The CDR3 loop reads CASSLAVVRRNTEAFF. In DNA, the CDR3 is TGTGCCAGCAGTTTGGCCGTGGTCAGGCGAAACACTGAAGCTTTCTTT. The chain has TRBV28 and TRBJ1-1; D uncertain. V lost 3 bases, J lost 2 bases, and 16 bases lay in between. The CDR3 spans 16 residues. Germline V gene lookup returns CDR1 MDHEN and CDR2 SYDVKM.

V and J are TRBV2 and TRBJ1-2; 10 bases are a match to TRBD1. The germline CDR1 and CDR2 sequences are SNHLY and FYNNEI. The CDR3 spans 13 residues. V shed 7 bases and J 14 bases; nucleotides not matched to a gene: 13. The CDR3 here is CASIWETGGVRTF. For the CDR3, the DNA is TGTGCCAGCATTTGGGAGACAGGGGGCGTTAGGACCTTC. Supplemented by reference TRBV2 and TRBJ1-2, the full variable domain reads EPEVTQTPSHQVTQMGQEVILRCVPISNHLYFYWYRQILGQKVEFLVSFYNNEISEKSEIFDDQFSVERPDGSNFTLKIRSTKLEDSAMYFCASIWETGGVRTFGSGTRLTVV.

V usage is TRBV10-3 and J usage is TRBJ1-1, with D possibly TRBD1 on 5 matching bases. This CDR3 spans 12 amino acids. The ends were cut back, 7 bases at V and 7 bases at J, with 13 bases in the middle. Per the germline V gene, CDR1 is ENHRY and CDR2 is SYGVKD. CDR3 coding DNA: TGTGCCATCACGTTCCCCGGGGGTGAAGCTTTCTTT. This codes for CAITFPGGEAFF.

This clone was seen repeatedly, ten times or more. At one end the junction does not follow the germline gene, possibly because of a read error. The gene calls are TRBV5-6 and TRBJ1-5; no clear D gene. Per the germline V gene, CDR1 is SGHDT and CDR2 is YYEEEE. The CDR3 is 15 amino acids. Here the CDR3 DNA reads TGTGCCAGCAGCTTGGGATTACTTAGCGATCAGCCCCAGCATTTT. Encoded protein: CASSLGLLSDQPQHF.

The rearrangement links TRBV4-3 to TRBJ2-1; the match to TRBD1 covers 9 bases. From germline, CDR1 is LGHNA and CDR2 YSLEER. The CDR3 sequence is 18 residues long. After removal of 0 bases from V and 9 bases from J, the junction contained 15 bases not matched to a gene. For the CDR3, the DNA is TGCGCCAGCAGCCAAGAAATATCCGGGACAGGGTTGGATAGTGAGCAGTTCTTC. It yields the protein CASSQEISGTGLDSEQFF.

J is TRBJ1-5 and V is TRBV12-3 or TRBV12-4, with a weak D call TRBD1 (5 bases). Trimming removed 7 bases at V and 1 base at J, with 5 bases between. The CDR3 length is 12 residues. This CDR3 is CASTGSNQPQHF. The CDR3 coding sequence is TGTGCCAGCACAGGGAGCAATCAGCCCCAGCATTTT.